Listed below are T cell receptor beta chains from one sample, sequenced in a study of CD8 T cells in Susac syndrome. A single record per CDR3 protein comes from TCRdb applying MiXCR to the immunoSEQ multiplex PCR reads. The table has some 110,000 distinct CDR3 sequences, around 94% seen once; the top ten hold roughly 0.087%. The specimen sequenced was CD4+ T cells from PBMCs. The source of these receptors is a human donor in good health. The conserved cysteine and the conserved F or W are not part of the CDR3 here. The D gene is left open where the match is weak. Not all rows give a size; the values are once, few, many and, for expanded clones, a class.

TRBV6-5	-	-	TRBJ2-4	ASRTASLAKNIQY
TRBV20-1	-	-	TRBJ2-1	SATGQPMQQF
TRBV5-1	-	-	TRBJ2-7	ASSLSHERY
TRBV5-1	-	TRBD1	TRBJ1-2	ASRDRDRENYGYT
TRBV7-9	-	-	TRBJ1-1	ASSYAGGNTEAF
TRBV6-2/TRBV6-3	-	-	TRBJ2-3	ASREADTQY
TRBV6-5	-	TRBD2	TRBJ2-5	ASSYGLLAGGTQETQY
TRBV12-3/TRBV12-4	once	TRBD2	TRBJ2-6	ASSPRGAGANVLT
TRBV7-8	-	-	TRBJ1-1	ASSLVWENTEAF
TRBV7-9	-	-	TRBJ2-7	ASSSPGSYEQY
TRBV12-3/TRBV12-4	-	-	TRBJ2-1	ASNVKLAGSNEQF
TRBV5-1	-	TRBD1	TRBJ1-4	ASSQGDSNEKLF
TRBV7-2	-	-	TRBJ1-2	ASSLDYGVGYGYT
TRBV11-2	-	-	TRBJ2-3	ASSLDHGDTDTQY
TRBV7-2	-	TRBD1	TRBJ2-5	ASSSGTGSGRTQY
TRBV5-6	-	TRBD1	TRBJ1-2	ASSPGTGGYT